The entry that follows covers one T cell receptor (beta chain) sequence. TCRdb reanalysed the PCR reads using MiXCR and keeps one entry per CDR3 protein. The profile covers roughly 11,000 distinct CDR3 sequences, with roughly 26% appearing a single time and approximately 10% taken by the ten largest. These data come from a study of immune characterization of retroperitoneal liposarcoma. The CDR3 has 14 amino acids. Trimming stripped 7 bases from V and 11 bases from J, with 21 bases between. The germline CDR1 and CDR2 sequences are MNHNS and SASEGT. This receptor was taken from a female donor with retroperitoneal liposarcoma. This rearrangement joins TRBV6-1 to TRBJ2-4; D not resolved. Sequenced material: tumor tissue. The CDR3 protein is CASTSRNKEMVQYF. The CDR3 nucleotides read TGTGCCAGCACCTCCCGGAACAAGGAGATGGTTCAGTACTTC.